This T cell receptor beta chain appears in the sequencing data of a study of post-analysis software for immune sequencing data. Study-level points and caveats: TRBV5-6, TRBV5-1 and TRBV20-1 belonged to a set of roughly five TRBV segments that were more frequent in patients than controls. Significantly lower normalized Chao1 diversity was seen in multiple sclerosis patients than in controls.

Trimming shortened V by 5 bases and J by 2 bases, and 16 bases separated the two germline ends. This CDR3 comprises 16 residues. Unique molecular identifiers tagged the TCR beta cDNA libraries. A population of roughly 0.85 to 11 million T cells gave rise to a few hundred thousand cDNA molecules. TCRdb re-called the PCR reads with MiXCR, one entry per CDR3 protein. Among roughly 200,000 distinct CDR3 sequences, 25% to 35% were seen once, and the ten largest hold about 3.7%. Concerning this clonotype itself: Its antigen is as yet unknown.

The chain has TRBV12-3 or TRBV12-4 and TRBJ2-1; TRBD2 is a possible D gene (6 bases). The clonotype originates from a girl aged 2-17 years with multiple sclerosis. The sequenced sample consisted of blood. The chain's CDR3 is CASSAPRDSPYNEQFF. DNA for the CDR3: TGTGCCAGCAGTGCACCCCGGGACTCACCCTACAATGAGCAGTTCTTC.